This T cell receptor beta chain comes out of a study of shared clonotypes between healthy human individuals. Germline V CDR1 and CDR2: GTSNPN, SVGIG (reference sequence). V lost 5 bases, J lost 7 bases, and 6 bases stayed unmatched. CDR3 length: 13 amino acids. The data were produced by immunoSEQ multiplex PCR, yet TCRdb's version contains in-frame clones alone and is incomplete. This repertoire shows some 980,000 clones, over 75% found once; its top ten account for over 1.3%. This clone has a count of ten or more. Sequencing input: memory CD4+ T cells sorted from blood. Subset reported: CD45RA-negative fraction. The clonotype comes from a man aged 18 to 30 in good health. V is TRBV30 and J is TRBJ1-4; 8 nucleotides match TRBD1. The CDR3 nucleotides are TGTGCCTGGGAGGCAGGGGGCGTTGAAAAACTGTTTTTT. Protein: CAWEAGGVEKLFF.